A single sample gave rise to the 21 T cell receptor beta chains below, sequenced in a study of cytomegalovirus exposure and HLA in healthy donors. Sequencing used immunoSEQ multiplex PCR; TCRdb keeps in-frame clones, though not all of them. The sample lists about 83,000 clones; approximately 96% were seen once. Sequenced input: PBMCs. The receptors stem from a woman between 18 and 30 years old in good health and CMV-seronegative.

V gene TRBV7-8 combines with J gene TRBJ2-5; weak D call: TRBD2 (6 bases). The CDR3 covers 15 residues. Per the germline V gene, CDR1 is SGHVS and CDR2 is FQNEAQ. Deletions cut 5 bases from V and 1 base from J, with 14 bases between. This CDR3 is CASSTTGTPQETQYF. The CDR3 coding sequence is TGTGCCAGCAGCACAACCGGGACTCCCCAAGAGACCCAGTACTTC.

The chain carries TRBV5-1 and TRBJ1-1, with 9 bases lining up with TRBD1. The germline V gene encodes CDR1 SGHRS and CDR2 YFSETQ. This CDR3 spans 16 amino acids. The junction had 10 bases not matched to a gene; V was cut back by 3 bases and J by 4 bases. CDR3 amino acids: CASSSPNRGRVTEAFF. For the CDR3, the DNA is TGCGCCAGCAGCTCGCCAAACAGGGGGCGGGTCACTGAAGCTTTCTTT.

There are a few counts of this clone. This rearrangement joins TRBV7-9 to TRBJ2-7; 8 nucleotides agree with TRBD1. V was clipped by 3 bases and J by 2 bases; unmatched bases: 9. The CDR3 has 16 amino acids. Germline CDR1 reads SEHNR; CDR2 reads FQNEAQ (reference sequence). The CDR3 coding sequence is TGTGCCAGCAGCTTCCCCCTTCGGACAGGGACCTACGAGCAGTACTTC. It is translated as CASSFPLRTGTYEQYF.

The rearrangement joins TRBV27 to TRBJ2-6; possibly TRBD1 for D (6 bases). Germline CDR1 reads MNHEY; CDR2 reads SMNVEV (reference sequence). V dropped 6 bases and J dropped 2 bases, with 14 bases sitting between them. The CDR3 contains 16 residues. Here the CDR3 DNA reads TGTGCCAGCAGACCCACAGGGTTGGCTGGGGCCAACGTCCTGACTTTC. Residues: CASRPTGLAGANVLTF.

The chain combines TRBV10-1 with TRBJ2-7; D possibly corresponds to TRBD2 (6 bases). CDR1 and CDR2 (germline): WNHNN, SYGVQD (reference sequence). V lost 3 bases to trimming and J lost 0 bases, with 15 bases between them. This CDR3 region has 16 residues. CDR3 DNA sequence: TGCGCCAGCAGTGATCAAGCGGGCTCGTACTCCTACGAGCAGTACTTC. The encoded protein is CASSDQAGSYSYEQYF.

This chain connects TRBV6-5 to TRBJ2-1; 7 nucleotides align to TRBD2. After removal of 0 bases from V and 9 bases from J, the junction contained 8 bases not matched to a gene. Germline values: CDR1 MNHEY, CDR2 SVGAGI. The CDR3 runs to 15 residues. CDR3 sequence (DNA): TGTGCCAGCAGTTACTCCTGGACTAGTCAGGGTGAGCAGTTCTTC. Amino acid sequence: CASSYSWTSQGEQFF.

The genes are TRBV2 and TRBJ1-4, with 7 positions matching TRBD1. V lost 7 bases and J lost 5; bases outside the gene matches: 7. This CDR3 has 14 residues. Germline CDR1 and CDR2: SNHLY and FYNNEI. The CDR3 DNA reads as TGTGCCAGCATTCGGACAGGCTACAATGAAAAACTGTTTTTT. It yields the protein CASIRTGYNEKLFF.

This sequence joins TRBV11-2 and TRBJ2-2; 7 bases are a match to TRBD1. The CDR3 spans 17 residues. Trimming at V came to 2 bases and at J to 6 bases, leaving 12 bases not matched to a gene. Germline values: CDR1 SGHAT, CDR2 FQNNGV. CDR3 amino acids: CASSLRRTGVLSGELFF. The CDR3 coding sequence is TGTGCCAGCAGCTTACGCCGAACAGGGGTTTTATCCGGGGAGCTGTTTTTT.

The chain uses TRBV19 and TRBJ2-1; 12 bases align to TRBD2. Germline CDR1 reads LNHDA; CDR2 reads SQIVND (reference sequence). V lost 10 bases to trimming and J lost 6 bases; unmatched junction nucleotides: 10. This CDR3 has 15 amino acids. The CDR3 loop reads CATVPTSGSSNEQFF. The CDR3 region has the DNA TGTGCCACCGTCCCGACTAGCGGGAGTAGCAATGAGCAGTTCTTC.

The J gene is TRBJ2-2, the V gene TRBV27, with 8 bases lining up with TRBD2. The CDR3 covers 15 residues. J lost 7 bases, V lost 2 bases, and 6 bases had no gene match. Germline V gene data show CDR1 as MNHEY and CDR2 as SMNVEV (reference sequence). In nucleotides, the CDR3 is TGTGCCAGCAGTTTAAGCGGGGGACGGATCGGGGAGCTGTTTTTT. Its protein is CASSLSGGRIGELFF.

The chain has TRBV13 and TRBJ2-1; 9 bases agree with TRBD2. Germline V lookup: CDR1 PRHDT, CDR2 FYEKMQ (reference sequence). The CDR3 is 17 amino acids. Trimming cost V 5 bases and J 6 bases; bases outside gene matches: 14. CDR3 DNA: TGTGCCAGCAGCACCGAGCCCCTAGCGGGATTACCCAATGAGCAGTTCTTC. It codes for CASSTEPLAGLPNEQFF.

This rearrangement joins TRBV7-8 to TRBJ2-2; D unresolved. Germline assignment: CDR1 SGHVS and CDR2 FQNEAQ. Between the trimmed V and J ends, which lost 1 base and 2 bases, there was a span of 20 bases. The CDR3 spans 19 residues. The CDR3 loop is CASSLGWRLEMVNTGELFF. Here the CDR3 DNA reads TGTGCCAGCAGCTTAGGGTGGAGACTGGAGATGGTAAACACCGGGGAGCTGTTTTTT.

The V gene is TRBV4-1, the J gene TRBJ2-7, with 11 bases aligning to TRBD1. Trimming removed 1 base from V and 1 base from J; junction bases left unmatched: 6. CDR3 length: 17 residues. The germline V gene encodes CDR1 MGHRA and CDR2 YSYEKL. The CDR3 here is CASSQGTGGAESYEQYF. In DNA form, the CDR3 reads TGCGCCAGCAGCCAAGGGACAGGGGGCGCAGAATCCTACGAGCAGTACTTC.

V gene TRBV30 combines with J gene TRBJ2-7; 8 bases align to TRBD1. Trimming at V came to 5 bases and at J to 2 bases, leaving 5 bases not matched to a gene. There are 13 residues in the CDR3. The germline gives CDR1 GTSNPN, CDR2 SVGIG (reference sequence). The CDR3 DNA reads as TGTGCCTGGGGACAGGGAGTAACCTACGAGCAGTACTTC. As protein: CAWGQGVTYEQYF.

J is TRBJ2-7 and V is TRBV5-1, with D possibly TRBD1 on 7 matching bases. Trimming shortened V by 0 bases and J by 2 bases, and 12 bases separated the two germline ends. Germline CDR1 reads SGHRS; CDR2 reads YFSETQ. The CDR3 has 15 amino acids. The CDR3 DNA reads TGCGCCAGCAGCTTGGGGGCAGGGGGGACCTACGAGCAGTACTTC. Amino acids: CASSLGAGGTYEQYF.

The V gene is TRBV6-5, the J gene TRBJ2-7; 11 positions match TRBD2. CDR3 length: 15 amino acids. Trimming at V came to 6 bases and at J to 0 bases, leaving 4 bases not matched to a gene. CDR1 is MNHEY, CDR2 SVGAGI, per germline. The CDR3 loop reads CASRPLAGGSYEQYF. The CDR3 DNA follows: TGTGCCAGCAGACCTCTAGCGGGAGGCTCCTACGAGCAGTACTTC.

The rearrangement joins TRBV28 to TRBJ2-4, with D unclear. The CDR3 has 12 residues. Germline CDR1 and CDR2: MDHEN and SYDVKM. The germline V and J ends were trimmed by 8 bases and 7 bases, with 12 bases remaining between them. CDR3 in amino acids: CASEERRNIQYF. The CDR3 DNA follows: TGTGCCAGCGAAGAACGGCGGAACATTCAGTACTTC. The full variable domain, completed using reference TRBV28 and TRBJ2-4, is DVKVTQSSRYLVKRTGEKVFLECVQDMDHENMFWYRQDPGLGLRLIYFSYDVKMKEKGDIPEGYSVSREKKERFSLILESASTNQTSMYLCASEERRNIQYFGAGTRLSVL.

The chain couples TRBV6-5 to TRBJ2-5; 7 bases agree with TRBD1. The length of the CDR3 is 14 residues. Germline V gives CDR1 MNHEY, CDR2 SVGAGI. Germline trimming cut 6 bases from V and 2 bases from J; bases unmatched to any gene: 6. CDR3 loop: CASRRTGLQETQYF. CDR3 nucleotide sequence: TGTGCCAGCAGGAGGACAGGCCTTCAAGAGACCCAGTACTTC.

A single count supports this clone. The chain joins TRBV5-1 to TRBJ2-1; 8 bases align to TRBD2. The V gene's germline CDR1 is SGHRS and CDR2 YFSETQ. With 4 bases clipped from V and 10 bases from J, the junction kept 13 bases outside the gene matches. The CDR3 runs to 15 residues. DNA for the CDR3: TGCGCCAGCAGCCGGAGTGATAGCGGGAAGGAGGAGCAGTTCTTC. This codes for CASSRSDSGKEEQFF.

The chain employs TRBV6-4 and TRBJ2-2; D uncertain. Germline V gene data show CDR1 as MRHNA and CDR2 as SNTAGT. Trimming pared 5 bases from V and 8 bases from J, leaving 12 bases between. The CDR3 contains 13 residues. The CDR3 reads CASSSSGLGELFF. In DNA, the CDR3 is TGTGCCAGCAGTTCCTCAGGCCTGGGGGAGCTGTTTTTT.

J is TRBJ2-1 and V is TRBV27, with a weak D call TRBD2 (5 bases). V was cut by 2 bases and J by 8 bases, with 16 bases left in between. CDR3 length: 15 residues. Germline-derived CDR1 and CDR2 are MNHEY and SMNVEV (reference sequence). The CDR3 region has the DNA TGTGCCAGCAGTTTAAATTGGCAGAGCGGTCATGAGCAGTTCTTC. This sequence encodes CASSLNWQSGHEQFF.